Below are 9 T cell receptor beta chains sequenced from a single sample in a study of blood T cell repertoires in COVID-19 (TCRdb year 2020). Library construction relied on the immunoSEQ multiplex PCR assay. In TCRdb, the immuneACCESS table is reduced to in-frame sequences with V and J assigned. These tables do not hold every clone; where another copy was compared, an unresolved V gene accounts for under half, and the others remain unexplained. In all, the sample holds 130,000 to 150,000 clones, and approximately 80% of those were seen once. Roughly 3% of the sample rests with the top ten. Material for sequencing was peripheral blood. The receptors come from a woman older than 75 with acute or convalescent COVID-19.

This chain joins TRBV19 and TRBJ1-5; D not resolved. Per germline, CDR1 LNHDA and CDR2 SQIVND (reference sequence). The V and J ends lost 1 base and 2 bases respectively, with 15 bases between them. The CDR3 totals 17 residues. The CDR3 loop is CASSIGWRAGGNQPQHF. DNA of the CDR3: TGTGCCAGTAGTATAGGGTGGAGGGCTGGAGGCAATCAGCCCCAGCATTTT.

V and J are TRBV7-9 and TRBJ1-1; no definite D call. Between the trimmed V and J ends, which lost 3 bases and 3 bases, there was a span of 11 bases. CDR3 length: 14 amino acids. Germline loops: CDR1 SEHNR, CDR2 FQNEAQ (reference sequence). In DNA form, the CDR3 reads TGTGCCAGCAGCTTGTGGGAGGAGGACACTGAAGCTTTCTTT. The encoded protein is CASSLWEEDTEAFF.

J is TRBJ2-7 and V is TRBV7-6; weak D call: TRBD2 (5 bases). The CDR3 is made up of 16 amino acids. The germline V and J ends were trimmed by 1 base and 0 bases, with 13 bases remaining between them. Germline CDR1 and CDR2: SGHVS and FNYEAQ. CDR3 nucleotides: TGTGCCAGCAGCTTAGGCCCGGGGATGAGCTCCTACGAGCAGTACTTC. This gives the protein CASSLGPGMSSYEQYF.

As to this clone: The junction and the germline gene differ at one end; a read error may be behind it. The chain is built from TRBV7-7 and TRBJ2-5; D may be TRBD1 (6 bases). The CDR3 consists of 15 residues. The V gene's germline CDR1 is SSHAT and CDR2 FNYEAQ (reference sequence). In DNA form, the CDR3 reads TGTGCTAGCAGCTTCCAACTGGACAGTGGAGAGACCCAGTACTTC. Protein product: CASSFQLDSGETQYF.

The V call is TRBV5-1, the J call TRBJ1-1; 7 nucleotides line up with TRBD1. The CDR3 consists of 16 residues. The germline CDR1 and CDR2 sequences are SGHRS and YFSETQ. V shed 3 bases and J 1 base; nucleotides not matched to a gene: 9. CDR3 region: CASSSTSRGANTEAFF. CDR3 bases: TGCGCCAGCAGCTCAACGTCCAGGGGGGCGAACACTGAAGCTTTCTTT.

Here the CDR3 reads CASSPGTGGLLDFQPQHF. The CDR3, as DNA: TGTGCCAGCAGCCCCGGGACAGGGGGCTTACTGGATTTTCAGCCCCAGCATTTT. The rearrangement links TRBV3-1 (or the pseudogene TRBV3-2) to TRBJ1-5, with TRBD1 identical over 12 bases. The V segment lost 4 bases and the J segment 6 bases; nucleotides outside the gene matches: 13. The CDR3 sequence is 18 residues long. The germline V gene has CDR1 LGHDT and CDR2 YNNKEL (reference sequence).

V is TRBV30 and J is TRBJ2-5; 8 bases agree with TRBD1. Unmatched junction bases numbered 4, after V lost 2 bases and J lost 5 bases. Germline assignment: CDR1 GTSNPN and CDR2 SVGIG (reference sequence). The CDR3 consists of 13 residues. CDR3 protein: CAWSQGAGETQYF. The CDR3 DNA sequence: TGTGCCTGGAGTCAGGGGGCGGGTGAGACCCAGTACTTC. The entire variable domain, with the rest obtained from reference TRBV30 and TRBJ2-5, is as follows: SQTIHQWPATLVQPVGSPLSLECTVEGTSNPNLYWYRQAAGRGLQLLFYSVGIGQISSEVPQNLSASRPQDRQFILSSKKLLLSDSGFYLCAWSQGAGETQYFGPGTRLLVL.

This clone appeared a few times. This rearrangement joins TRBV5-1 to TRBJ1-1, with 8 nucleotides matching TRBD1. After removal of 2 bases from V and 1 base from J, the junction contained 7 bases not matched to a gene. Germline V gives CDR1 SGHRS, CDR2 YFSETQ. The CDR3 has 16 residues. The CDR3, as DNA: TGCGCCAGCAGCTTTATCCCGACAGGGGCGAACACTGAAGCTTTCTTT. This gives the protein CASSFIPTGANTEAFF.

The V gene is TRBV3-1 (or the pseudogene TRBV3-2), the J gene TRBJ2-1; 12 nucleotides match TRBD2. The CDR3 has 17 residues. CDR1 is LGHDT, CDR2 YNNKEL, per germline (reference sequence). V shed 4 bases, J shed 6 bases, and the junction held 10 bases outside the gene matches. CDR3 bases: TGTGCCAGCAGCCCCCCGCCTAGCGGGGGGGCCTTCAATGAGCAGTTCTTC. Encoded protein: CASSPPPSGGAFNEQFF.